What follows are 23 T cell receptor beta chains derived from one specimen sequenced in a study of T cell clones after liver transplantation. Assay: immunoSEQ multiplex PCR; the TCRdb copy retains only in-frame clones and omits some. The sample holds about 120,000 clones; 90% are singletons and the top ten take approximately 0.88%. The sample in question was CD4+ T cells from blood, obtained 12 months after liver transplant. These receptors all come from a human patient who received a liver transplant. Among the T cells, some may be from the graft donor.

CDR3 region: CASSFRIESGNSYEQYF. The CDR3 nucleotides read TGTGCCAGCAGCTTCCGGATCGAGTCAGGAAACTCCTACGAGCAGTACTTC. The gene calls are TRBV11-2 and TRBJ2-7; D is unresolved. The CDR3 is 17 residues long. Trimming removed 3 bases at V and 0 bases at J, with 18 bases between. Germline CDR1 is SGHAT and CDR2 is FQNNGV.

This rearrangement joins TRBV10-2 to TRBJ2-1; 8 positions match TRBD1. Germline values: CDR1 WSHSY, CDR2 SAAADI. CDR3 length: 15 residues. V shed 6 bases and J 5 bases; nucleotides not matched to a gene: 9. CDR3 protein: CASREGDRSHNEQFF. The DNA of the CDR3 is TGCGCCAGCAGAGAGGGGGACAGGAGCCACAATGAGCAGTTCTTC.

This sequence joins TRBV4-2 and TRBJ2-4; 7 nucleotides agree with TRBD1. CDR1 is LGHNA, CDR2 YNFKEQ, per germline. CDR3 size: 18 residues. Trimming cost V 4 bases and J 5 bases; bases outside gene matches: 17. CDR3 sequence (DNA): TGTGCCAGCAGCCGATCTGGACAGGCCCCCTCGGAGCAAAACATTCAGTACTTC. Translation gives CASSRSGQAPSEQNIQYF.

V usage is TRBV7-6 and J usage is TRBJ1-3; D ambiguous. Looked up from germline, CDR1 is SGHVS and CDR2 is FNYEAQ. V was clipped by 2 bases and J by 0 bases, with 5 bases between them. The CDR3 length is 14 residues. CDR3 nucleotides: TGTGCCAGCAGCTTAACCAACTCTGGAAACACCATATATTTT. As protein: CASSLTNSGNTIYF.

The gene calls are TRBV5-6 and TRBJ2-5; possible D gene TRBD2, 5 bases. This CDR3 is 15 amino acids long. Germline-derived CDR1 and CDR2 are SGHDT and YYEEEE. Deletions cut 1 base from V and 7 bases from J, with 17 bases between. DNA for the CDR3: TGTGCCAGCAGCTTGAACGGGATCGGATCGGGGACCCAGTACTTC. This translates into CASSLNGIGSGTQYF.

This chain joins TRBV7-8 and TRBJ1-2; D may be TRBD1 (5 bases). CDR1 and CDR2 from the germline V gene are SGHVS and FQNEAQ. The CDR3 consists of 12 residues. V was shortened by 5 bases and J by 6 bases, with 10 bases between the two germline ends. The CDR3 DNA reads as TGTGCCAGCAGCAAGGGAGGGGATGGCTACACCTTC. Residues: CASSKGGDGYTF.

A single count supports this clone. The chain links TRBV18 to TRBJ2-5; D is ambiguous. The V gene lost 3 bases and the J gene lost 5 bases, with 13 bases spanning the gap. CDR3 length: 14 amino acids. The germline CDR1 and CDR2 sequences are KGHSH and LQKENI. CDR3 DNA: TGTGCCAGCTCACCGGAGCCCGCGGATGAGACCCAGTACTTC. Encoded protein: CASSPEPADETQYF.

With regard to this clone: One junction end disagrees with the germline gene, perhaps due to a read error. The V call is TRBV6-1, the J call TRBJ1-1; no clear D gene. The CDR3 loop spans 13 amino acids. Looked up from germline, CDR1 is MNHNS and CDR2 is SASEGT. The CDR3 sequence is CANSDRGNTEAFF. DNA of the CDR3: TGTGCCAACAGTGACCGGGGGAACACTGAAGCTTTCTTT.

The chain is built from TRBV28 and TRBJ2-7; a possible D gene is TRBD2 (5 bases). The CDR3 contains 11 residues. Germline-derived CDR1 and CDR2 are MDHEN and SYDVKM. Between the trimmed V and J ends, which lost 5 bases and 10 bases, there was a span of 12 bases. The CDR3 nucleotides read TGTGCCAGCAGTGTCCGGGATCACCAGTACTTC. Encoded protein: CASSVRDHQYF.

J is TRBJ1-1 and V is TRBV5-1; TRBD1 aligns across 7 bases. The germline CDR1 and CDR2 sequences are SGHRS and YFSETQ. V lost 2 bases to trimming and J lost 1 base; unmatched junction nucleotides: 2. This CDR3 has 14 residues. The CDR3, as DNA: TGCGCCAGCAGCTTCGGGACAGCGAACACTGAAGCTTTCTTT. Translated: CASSFGTANTEAFF. Looking up the rest from reference TRBV5-1 and TRBJ1-1 gives the full variable domain: KAGVTQTPRYLIKTRGQQVTLSCSPISGHRSVSWYQQTPGQGLQFLFEYFSETQRNKGNFPGRFSGRQFSNSRSEMNVSTLELGDSALYLCASSFGTANTEAFFGQGTRLTVV.

CDR3 residues: CAISGGSDYGYTF. In nucleotides, the CDR3 is TGTGCCATCAGTGGGGGGTCCGACTATGGCTACACCTTC. The chain recombines TRBV10-3 with TRBJ1-2, with a weak D call TRBD1 (5 bases). V dropped 4 bases and J dropped 3 bases, with 9 bases sitting between them. The CDR3 runs to 13 residues. Germline CDR1 reads ENHRY; CDR2 reads SYGVKD.

This clone has a handful of counts. This chain uses TRBV29-1 with TRBJ1-5; D gene ambiguous. This CDR3 region has 13 residues. The V end was cut by 4 bases, the J end by 6 bases, with 13 bases between. Germline values: CDR1 SQVTM, CDR2 ANQGSEA. CDR3 DNA sequence: TGCAGCGTTGCCCAAGACTCCACTCAGCCCCAGCATTTT. This translates into CSVAQDSTQPQHF.

The chain carries TRBV27 and TRBJ2-1, with a weak D call TRBD2 (6 bases). This CDR3 spans 16 amino acids. V dropped 3 bases and J dropped 4 bases, with 16 bases sitting between them. Looked up from germline, CDR1 is MNHEY and CDR2 is SMNVEV (reference sequence). The CDR3 sequence: CASSFTRDFRYNEQFF. The CDR3 nucleotides are TGTGCCAGCAGTTTTACCCGGGACTTCCGTTACAATGAGCAGTTCTTC.

This chain links TRBV29-1 with TRBJ1-2; perhaps TRBD1 as D (5 bases). Trimming pared 2 bases from V and 4 bases from J, leaving 14 bases between. Per the germline V gene, CDR1 is SQVTM and CDR2 is ANQGSEA. This CDR3 spans 14 amino acids. CDR3: CSVEPGRAGYGYTF. CDR3 nucleotide sequence: TGCAGCGTTGAACCGGGCAGGGCGGGCTATGGCTACACCTTC.

V and J are TRBV29-1 and TRBJ2-4; the match to TRBD2 covers 9 bases. The V gene end was trimmed by 2 bases and the J gene end by 8 bases; junction bases not matched to a gene: 4. CDR1 and CDR2 from the germline V gene are SQVTM and ANQGSEA. This CDR3 is 13 amino acids long. CDR3 loop: CSVESAGGHIQYF. DNA of the CDR3: TGCAGCGTTGAATCTGCGGGAGGGCACATTCAGTACTTC. The full variable domain, rest sourced from reference TRBV29-1 and TRBJ2-4, is SAVISQKPSRDICQRGTSLTIQCQVDSQVTMMFWYRQQPGQSLTLIATANQGSEATYESGFVIDKFPISRPNLTFSTLTVSNMSPEDSSIYLCSVESAGGHIQYFGAGTRLSVL.

The chain uses TRBV5-8 and TRBJ1-5; D might be TRBD1 (6 bases). The CDR3 runs 17 residues. The V gene's germline CDR1 is SGHTS and CDR2 YDEGEE. V lost 4 bases to trimming and J lost 1 base, with 18 bases between them. The CDR3 region is CASSPDWGAKSNQPQHF. The CDR3 DNA sequence: TGTGCCAGCAGCCCAGACTGGGGGGCCAAAAGCAATCAGCCCCAGCATTTT.

Only a few counts were recorded for this clone. The chain is built from TRBV7-3 and TRBJ2-1; D is unresolved. Trimming stripped 5 bases from V and 7 bases from J, with 12 bases between. Germline V gene lookup returns CDR1 SGHTA and CDR2 FQGTGA. There are 13 residues in the CDR3. The CDR3 protein is CASSADSLNEQFF. In nucleotides, the CDR3 is TGTGCCAGCAGCGCAGACTCGTTGAATGAGCAGTTCTTC.

The chain carries TRBV28 and TRBJ1-5, with TRBD1 as a possible D gene (6 bases). This CDR3 is built from 16 residues. CDR1 MDHEN and CDR2 SYDVKM come from the germline V gene. V lost 2 bases, J lost 3 bases, and 14 bases lay in between. The CDR3, as DNA: TGTGCCAGCAGTTTAAGGCAGGGGTGGGACAATCAGCCCCAGCATTTT. It encodes CASSLRQGWDNQPQHF.

The rearrangement links TRBV19 to TRBJ1-5, with 7 bases matching TRBD1. V trimming: 6 bases; J trimming: 2 bases; junction bases outside the gene matches: 7. There are 15 residues in the CDR3. Germline values: CDR1 LNHDA, CDR2 SQIVND (reference sequence). The CDR3 coding sequence is TGTGCCAGTAGAGACAGGGATAAGGGCAATCAGCCCCAGCATTTT. Protein product: CASRDRDKGNQPQHF. Combining the CDR3 with reference TRBV19 and TRBJ1-5 gives the whole variable domain DGGITQSPKYLFRKEGQNVTLSCEQNLNHDAMYWYRQDPGQGLRLIYYSQIVNDFQKGDIAEGYSVSREKKESFPLTVTSAQKNPTAFYLCASRDRDKGNQPQHFGDGTRLSIL.

V gene TRBV11-3 combines with J gene TRBJ2-5, with 7 bases lining up with TRBD1. Per germline, CDR1 SGHNT and CDR2 YENEEA. Trimming cost V 4 bases and J 2 bases; bases outside gene matches: 4. The CDR3 spans 14 residues. For the CDR3, the DNA is TGTGCCAGCAGCTCAGGGGGTACACAAGAGACCCAGTACTTC. This translates into CASSSGGTQETQYF.

The V gene is TRBV6-5, the J gene TRBJ2-7; TRBD1 might be the D (5 bases). CDR1 and CDR2 from the germline V gene are MNHEY and SVGAGI. This CDR3 spans 13 amino acids. With 2 bases removed from V and 2 bases from J, the gap between germline ends came to 7 bases. CDR3 region: CASSYRGTYEQYF. CDR3 nucleotides: TGTGCCAGCAGTTACAGGGGTACCTACGAGCAGTACTTC.

Only a few counts were recorded for this clone. The chain uses TRBV4-2 and TRBJ2-1; weak D call: TRBD1 (6 bases). The CDR3 is 14 residues long. Germline V lookup: CDR1 LGHNA, CDR2 YNFKEQ. Trimming removed 1 base at V and 5 bases at J, with 9 bases between. The CDR3 region is CASSQGDTDNEQFF. CDR3 DNA sequence: TGTGCCAGCAGCCAAGGGGACACCGACAATGAGCAGTTCTTC.

This clone was detected only once. The DNA for the CDR3 is TGTGCCAGCGAACTAGCGGGACACAATGAGCAGTTCTTC. Residues: CASELAGHNEQFF. V gene TRBV7-8 combines with J gene TRBJ2-1; TRBD2 agrees at 10 bases. Trimming cost V 8 bases and J 5 bases; bases outside gene matches: 3. CDR1 and CDR2 from the germline V gene are SGHVS and FQNEAQ. This CDR3 contains 13 residues.